This TCR beta chain comes out of a study of shared clonotypes between healthy human individuals. Findings and limits, study-wide: Non-shared clonotypes were found to have lower generation probabilities than the clonotypes that were shared by all four of the sorted-subset donors.

Trimming took 5 bases from V and 3 from J, leaving 8 bases between them. The CDR3 consists of 13 residues. The germline V gene encodes CDR1 SGHAT and CDR2 FQNNGV. A note on this clone: Its specificity is unknown.

A CD45RA+ naive subset and a CD45RA-negative memory subset were split from CD4+ cells. Method: immunoSEQ multiplex PCR; TCRdb's copy keeps in-frame clones and lacks some. The data show hundreds of thousands of clones, 73% seen once. The sequence derives from a man aged 25 to 40 in good health. The chain combines TRBV11-2 with TRBJ1-5; no firm D call. Source material: memory CD4+ T cells sorted from blood. As for subset: CD45RA-negative fraction. DNA of the CDR3: TGTGCCAGCAGCATAGGACTCAATCAGCCCCAGCATTTT. Amino acids: CASSIGLNQPQHF.